This entry describes one T cell receptor beta chain. The target antigen is unknown. This sample stems from a study of cytomegalovirus exposure and HLA in healthy donors. Amplification used 60 Vbeta primers and 13 Jbeta primers. Sequencing was performed with immunoSEQ multiplex PCR; in TCRdb, only in-frame clones are kept and a portion is missing. The sample consists of some 150,000 clones, 82% of them appearing once. Findings of the study overall: CMV antigen specificity of a few CMV-associated chains was confirmed in vitro. TCR beta sequences reportedly predicted most subjects' HLA-A and HLA-B alleles accurately. It is likely that the observed cluster of highly shared sequence variants was a sequencing artifact. A later analysis showed that HLA-associated TCR beta chains had undergone more clonal expansion than equally common others.

This sequence was found in a woman in her forties in good health and CMV-seronegative. The sample comprised PBMCs.

CDR3 residues: CASSLEGGVFEDTEAFF. The CDR3, as DNA: TGTGCCAGCAGCTTAGAGGGGGGGGTGTTCGAGGATACTGAAGCTTTCTTT. The genes are TRBV7-2 and TRBJ1-1; D might be TRBD1 (6 bases). The V end lost 1 base, the J end lost 5 bases, and 20 bases lay between the germline ends. From germline, CDR1 is SGHTA and CDR2 FQGNSA. CDR3 size: 17 residues. Complete variable domain (other parts from reference TRBV7-2 and TRBJ1-1): GAGVSQSPSNKVTEKGKDVELRCDPISGHTALYWYRQSLGQGLEFLIYFQGNSAPDKSGLPSDRFSAERTGGSVSTLTIQRTQQEDSAVYLCASSLEGGVFEDTEAFFGQGTRLTVV.